These 16 T cell receptor beta chains originate from one sample sequenced in a study of blood T cell repertoires in COVID-19. Clones were read by immunoSEQ multiplex PCR, and TCRdb kept only the in-frame ones, dropping some. Among some 140,000 clones listed, approximately 83% were seen once. Material: peripheral blood. The origin of the receptors is a woman aged 55-70 years with COVID-19, enrolled during active disease.

The chain combines TRBV11-2 with TRBJ2-5, with a weak D call TRBD1 (6 bases). The V end was cut by 1 base, the J end by 4 bases, with 13 bases between. CDR1 is SGHAT and CDR2 is FQNNGV in the germline V gene. There are 15 residues in the CDR3. CDR3 nucleotides: TGTGCCAGCAGCTTAGCAAGGACAGACCGAGAGACCCAGTACTTC. This codes for CASSLARTDRETQYF.

This clone was counted only a few times. The chain has TRBV7-2 and TRBJ1-3; D may be TRBD1 (5 bases). Germline loops: CDR1 SGHTA, CDR2 FQGNSA. Trimming pared 4 bases from V and 0 bases from J, leaving 13 bases between. CDR3 length: 16 residues. CDR3 in amino acids: CASSSLDKISGNTIYF. DNA of the CDR3: TGTGCCAGCAGCTCCCTGGACAAGATCTCTGGAAACACCATATATTTT.

The CDR3 loop is CASLGAPGGTLYNEQFF. DNA for the CDR3: TGTGCCAGCCTGGGGGCTCCGGGGGGCACCCTCTACAATGAGCAGTTCTTC. The J gene is TRBJ2-1, the V gene TRBV2; maybe TRBD2 (7 bases). This CDR3 comprises 17 residues. Germline V gene sequence: CDR1 SNHLY, CDR2 FYNNEI. V was shortened by 8 bases and J by 3 bases, with 23 bases between the two germline ends. The full variable domain, its missing parts supplied by reference TRBV2 and TRBJ2-1, is EPEVTQTPSHQVTQMGQEVILRCVPISNHLYFYWYRQILGQKVEFLVSFYNNEISEKSEIFDDQFSVERPDGSNFTLKIRSTKLEDSAMYFCASLGAPGGTLYNEQFFGPGTRLTVL.

This rearrangement joins TRBV6-6 to TRBJ2-2, with TRBD1 matching 10 bases. Germline CDR1 is MNHNY and CDR2 is SVGAGI (reference sequence). This CDR3 spans 19 amino acids. V lost 5 bases and J lost 2; bases outside the gene matches: 14. CDR3 nucleotide sequence: TGTGCCAGCAGTCCTCCCCCGACAGGGGGCGCAATAAACACCGGGGAGCTGTTTTTT. Protein: CASSPPPTGGAINTGELFF.

CDR3 DNA sequence: TGTGCCAGCAGCCGACAGCGTAATGAAAAACTGTTTTTT. Encoded protein: CASSRQRNEKLFF. V and J are TRBV6-5 and TRBJ1-4; possible D gene TRBD1, 5 bases. The CDR3 has 13 residues. The V end lost 6 bases, the J end lost 4 bases, and 9 bases lay between the germline ends. Looked up from germline, CDR1 is MNHEY and CDR2 is SVGAGI.

The chain carries TRBV7-9 and TRBJ1-2; D might be TRBD1 (6 bases). The germline V gene encodes CDR1 SEHNR and CDR2 FQNEAQ (reference sequence). Trimming removed 4 bases from V and 3 bases from J, with 18 bases in between. The length of the CDR3 is 16 residues. CDR3 sequence (DNA): TGTGCCAGCAGCTCATCAGGACAGCAGTCATACTATGGCTACACCTTC. Its translation: CASSSSGQQSYYGYTF.

This clone is a singleton in its sample. V usage is TRBV19 and J usage is TRBJ1-4; TRBD1 matches 9 bases. This CDR3 has 14 amino acids. Trimming cost V 5 bases and J 8 bases; bases outside gene matches: 6. Germline V CDR1 and CDR2: LNHDA, SQIVND (reference sequence). The CDR3 loop reads CASSYRGRGEKLFF. The DNA of the CDR3 is TGTGCCAGTAGTTACAGGGGGCGCGGCGAAAAACTGTTTTTT.

The J gene is TRBJ2-1, the V gene TRBV6-5; D is perhaps TRBD1 (6 bases). The CDR3 loop spans 16 amino acids. Trimming removed 4 bases from V and 4 bases from J, with 17 bases in between. From germline, CDR1 is MNHEY and CDR2 SVGAGI. The CDR3 here is CASSFRWLDRYNEQFF. The CDR3 DNA sequence: TGTGCCAGCAGTTTCCGATGGCTCGACAGGTACAATGAGCAGTTCTTC.

This clone turned up a few times. This chain uses TRBV2 with TRBJ2-7, with 7 bases matching TRBD1. CDR1 SNHLY and CDR2 FYNNEI come from the germline V gene. J was trimmed by 0 bases and V by 8 bases; bases with no gene match: 4. The CDR3 is 13 residues long. The CDR3 sequence is CASGTVSSYEQYV. DNA of the CDR3: TGTGCCAGCGGGACAGTGAGCTCCTACGAGCAGTACGTC.

The chain uses TRBV7-3 and TRBJ2-2; D uncertain. Trimming stripped 3 bases from V and 3 bases from J, with 8 bases between. The CDR3 spans 14 residues. Germline CDR1 reads SGHTA; CDR2 reads FQGTGA. As DNA, the CDR3 is TGTGCCAGCAGCTTCAACTCATACACCGGGGAGCTGTTTTTT. Its protein product is CASSFNSYTGELFF.

J is TRBJ1-2 and V is TRBV6-5; 8 nucleotides agree with TRBD1. Looked up from germline, CDR1 is MNHEY and CDR2 is SVGAGI. CDR3 length equals 14 residues. V shed 7 bases and J 4 bases; nucleotides not matched to a gene: 8. The CDR3: CASIQGAGTYGYTF. The CDR3, as DNA: TGTGCCAGCATCCAGGGGGCAGGGACCTATGGCTACACCTTC.

This clone has just a few counts. The rearrangement joins TRBV5-3 to TRBJ1-1; tentatively, D is TRBD1 (6 bases). TRBV5-3 is reported as an ORF; its role is uncertain. Trimming cost V 4 bases and J 0 bases, with 19 bases left between them. The CDR3 has 17 amino acids. The CDR3, as DNA: TGTGCCAGAAGCCCTCGAGGGACAATACAGATGAACACTGAAGCTTTCTTT. The encoded protein is CARSPRGTIQMNTEAFF.

The V gene is TRBV12-3 or TRBV12-4, the J gene TRBJ1-5, with 7 positions matching TRBD1. The junction had 3 bases not matched to a gene; V was cut back by 6 bases and J by 4 bases. The CDR3 runs to 13 residues. The CDR3 spells CASRGTENQPQHF. DNA of the CDR3: TGTGCCAGCAGAGGGACAGAAAATCAGCCCCAGCATTTT.

The chain has TRBV7-2 and TRBJ2-5; possible D gene TRBD2, 8 bases. V shed 5 bases and J shed 1 base, with 17 bases lying between them. The CDR3 runs 16 residues. CDR1 and CDR2 (germline): SGHTA, FQGNSA. CDR3 region: CASSPGGLVFQETQYF. The CDR3 DNA sequence: TGTGCCAGCAGCCCAGGGGGACTAGTCTTCCAAGAGACCCAGTACTTC.

The chain carries TRBV6-5 and TRBJ2-6, with D unclear. Germline assignment: CDR1 MNHEY and CDR2 SVGAGI. Deletions cut 5 bases from V and 3 bases from J, with 2 bases between. This CDR3 contains 12 residues. CDR3 nucleotides: TGTGCCAGCAGTCTTGGGGCCAACGTCCTGACTTTC. Its protein is CASSLGANVLTF.

V and J are TRBV7-6 and TRBJ2-5, with a possible D match to TRBD1 (6 bases). This CDR3 comprises 14 residues. V lost 1 base and J 3 bases, leaving 9 bases between the germline ends. Per the germline V gene, CDR1 is SGHVS and CDR2 is FNYEAQ. The DNA for the CDR3 is TGTGCCAGCAGCTTAGGGACAGAGGAAGAGACCCAGTACTTC. It encodes CASSLGTEEETQYF.